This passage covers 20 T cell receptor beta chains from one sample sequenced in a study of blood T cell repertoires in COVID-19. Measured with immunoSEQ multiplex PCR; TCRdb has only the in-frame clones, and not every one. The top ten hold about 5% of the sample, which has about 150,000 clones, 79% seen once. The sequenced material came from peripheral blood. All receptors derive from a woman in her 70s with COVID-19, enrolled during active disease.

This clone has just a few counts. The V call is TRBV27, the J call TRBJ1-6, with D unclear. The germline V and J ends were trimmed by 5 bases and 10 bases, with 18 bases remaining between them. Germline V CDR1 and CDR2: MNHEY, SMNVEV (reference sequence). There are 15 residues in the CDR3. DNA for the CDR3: TGTGCCAGCAGTCTGCTCGGTGCGGGAAAATCACCCCTCCACTTT. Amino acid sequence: CASSLLGAGKSPLHF.

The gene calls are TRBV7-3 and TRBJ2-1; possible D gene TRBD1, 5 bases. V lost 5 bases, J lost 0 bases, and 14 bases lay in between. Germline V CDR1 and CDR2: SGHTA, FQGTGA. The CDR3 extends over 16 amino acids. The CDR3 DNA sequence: TGTGCCAGCAGCCCCCGCAGGGTAAGCTCCTACAATGAGCAGTTCTTC. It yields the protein CASSPRRVSSYNEQFF.

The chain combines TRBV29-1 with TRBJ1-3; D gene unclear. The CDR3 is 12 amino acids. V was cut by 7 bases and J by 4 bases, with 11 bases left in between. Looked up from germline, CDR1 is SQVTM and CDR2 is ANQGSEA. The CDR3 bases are TGCAGCGCCGTAGATTCCGGAAACACCATATATTTT. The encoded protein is CSAVDSGNTIYF.

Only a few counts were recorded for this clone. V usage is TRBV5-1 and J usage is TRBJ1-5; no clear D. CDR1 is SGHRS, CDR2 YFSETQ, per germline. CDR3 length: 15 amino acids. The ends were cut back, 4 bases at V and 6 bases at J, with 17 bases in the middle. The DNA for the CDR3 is TGCGCCAGCAGCCCCACGGTAGGAGGTGGTCAGCCCCAGCATTTT. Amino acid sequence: CASSPTVGGGQPQHF.

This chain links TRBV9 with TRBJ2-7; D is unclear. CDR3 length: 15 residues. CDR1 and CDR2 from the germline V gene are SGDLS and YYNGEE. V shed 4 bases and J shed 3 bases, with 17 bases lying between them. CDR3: CASSLLPSAHYEQYF. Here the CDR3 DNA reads TGTGCCAGCAGCCTCCTTCCCTCAGCGCACTACGAGCAGTACTTC.

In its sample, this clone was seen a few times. The CDR3 nucleotides are TGTGCCAGCAGCCAAACAGGGGTAGGATTATATGGCTACACCTTC. This translates into CASSQTGVGLYGYTF. The chain employs TRBV7-2 and TRBJ1-2, with 7 bases that match TRBD1. The CDR3 totals 15 residues. V was clipped by 5 bases and J by 5 bases; unmatched bases: 11. The V gene's germline CDR1 is SGHTA and CDR2 FQGNSA.

CDR3 DNA sequence: TGTGCCACCAGCAGAGTTAGAGATGACTATGGCTACACCTTC. This translates into CATSRVRDDYGYTF. The chain carries TRBV15 and TRBJ1-2; D unclear. The V end was cut by 1 base, the J end by 3 bases, with 9 bases between. The CDR3 contains 14 residues. CDR1 is LNHNV, CDR2 YYDKDF, per germline (reference sequence).

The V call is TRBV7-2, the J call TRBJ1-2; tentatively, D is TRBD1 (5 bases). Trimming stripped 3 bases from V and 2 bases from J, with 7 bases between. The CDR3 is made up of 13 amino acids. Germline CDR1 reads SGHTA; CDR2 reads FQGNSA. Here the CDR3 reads CASSFGGNYGYTF. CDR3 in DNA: TGTGCCAGCAGCTTCGGGGGGAACTATGGCTACACCTTC.

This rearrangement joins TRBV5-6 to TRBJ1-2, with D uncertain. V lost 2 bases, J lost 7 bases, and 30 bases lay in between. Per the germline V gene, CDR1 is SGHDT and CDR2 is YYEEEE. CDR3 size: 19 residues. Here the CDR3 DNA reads TGTGCCAGCAGCTTCGGGCCCCACAGTGGCAGGAGAGCGGTTGTTGGCTACACCTTC. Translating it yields CASSFGPHSGRRAVVGYTF. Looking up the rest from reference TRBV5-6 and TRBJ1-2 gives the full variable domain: DAGVTQSPTHLIKTRGQQVTLRCSPKSGHDTVSWYQQALGQGPQFIFQYYEEEERQRGNFPDRFSGHQFPNYSSELNVNALLLGDSALYLCASSFGPHSGRRAVVGYTFGSGTRLTVV.

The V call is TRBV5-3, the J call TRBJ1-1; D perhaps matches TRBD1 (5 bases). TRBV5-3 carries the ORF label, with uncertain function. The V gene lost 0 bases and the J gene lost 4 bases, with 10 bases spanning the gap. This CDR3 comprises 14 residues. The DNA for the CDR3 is TGTGCCAGAAGCTTGGATTACGGGGGCACTGAAGCTTTCTTT. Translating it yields CARSLDYGGTEAFF.

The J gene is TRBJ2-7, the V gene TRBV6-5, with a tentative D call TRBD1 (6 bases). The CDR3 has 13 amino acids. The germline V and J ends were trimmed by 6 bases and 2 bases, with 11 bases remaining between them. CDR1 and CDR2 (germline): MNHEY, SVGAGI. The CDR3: CASSAGVTYEQYF. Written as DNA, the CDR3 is TGTGCCAGCAGCGCAGGGGTAACCTACGAGCAGTACTTC.

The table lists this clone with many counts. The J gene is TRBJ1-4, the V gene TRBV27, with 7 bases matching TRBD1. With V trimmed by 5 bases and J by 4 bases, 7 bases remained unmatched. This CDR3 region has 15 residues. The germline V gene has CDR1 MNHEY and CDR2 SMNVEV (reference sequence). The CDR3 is CASSPKGAGNEKLFF. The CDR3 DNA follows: TGTGCCAGCAGTCCCAAGGGGGCGGGTAATGAAAAACTGTTTTTT.

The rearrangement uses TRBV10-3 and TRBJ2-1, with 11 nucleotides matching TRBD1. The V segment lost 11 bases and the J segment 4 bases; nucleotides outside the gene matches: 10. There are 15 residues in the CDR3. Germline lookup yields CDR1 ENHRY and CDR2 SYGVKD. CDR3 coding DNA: TGTGCCGCCTCCGGGACAGGGGGTGGGTACAATGAGCAGTTCTTC. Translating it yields CAASGTGGGYNEQFF.

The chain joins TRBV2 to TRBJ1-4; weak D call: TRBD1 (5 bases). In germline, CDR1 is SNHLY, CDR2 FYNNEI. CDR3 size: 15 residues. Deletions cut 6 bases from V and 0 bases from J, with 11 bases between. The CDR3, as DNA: TGTGCCAGCAGGAGAGACAGAGCAACTAATGAAAAACTGTTTTTT. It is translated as CASRRDRATNEKLFF.

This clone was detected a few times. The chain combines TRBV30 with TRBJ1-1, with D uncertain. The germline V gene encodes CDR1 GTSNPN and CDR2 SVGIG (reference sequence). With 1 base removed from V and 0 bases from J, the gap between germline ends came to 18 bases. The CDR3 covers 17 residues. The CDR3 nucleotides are TGTGCCTGGAGTGCAGCCCCTAAGGTACAGCTGAACACTGAAGCTTTCTTT. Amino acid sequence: CAWSAAPKVQLNTEAFF.

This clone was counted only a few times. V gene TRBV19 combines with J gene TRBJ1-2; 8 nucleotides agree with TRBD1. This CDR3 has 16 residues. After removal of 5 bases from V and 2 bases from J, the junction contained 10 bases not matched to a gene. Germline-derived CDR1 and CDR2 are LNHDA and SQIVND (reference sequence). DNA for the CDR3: TGTGCCAGTAGTCCGCGGACAGGGCTGGGGAACTATGGCTACACCTTC. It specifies CASSPRTGLGNYGYTF.

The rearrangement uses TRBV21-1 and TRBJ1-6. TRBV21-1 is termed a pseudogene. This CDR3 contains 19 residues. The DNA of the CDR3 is TGTGCCAGCAGCAAAGACCCCGGGAAGGAGGGCTCCTATAATTCACCCCTCCACTTT. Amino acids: CASSKDPGKEGSYNSPLHF.

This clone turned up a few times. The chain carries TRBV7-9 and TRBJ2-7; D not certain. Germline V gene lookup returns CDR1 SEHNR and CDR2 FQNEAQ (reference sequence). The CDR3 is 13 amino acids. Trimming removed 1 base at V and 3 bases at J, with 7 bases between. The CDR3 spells CASSLEALYEQYF. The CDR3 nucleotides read TGTGCCAGCAGCTTAGAAGCCCTCTACGAGCAGTACTTC.

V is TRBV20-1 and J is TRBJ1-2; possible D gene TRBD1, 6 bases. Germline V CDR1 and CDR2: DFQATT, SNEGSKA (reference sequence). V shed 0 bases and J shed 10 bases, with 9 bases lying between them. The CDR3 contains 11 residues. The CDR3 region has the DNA TGCAGTGCTAGAGACAGGGGTGACTACACCTTC. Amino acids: CSARDRGDYTF.

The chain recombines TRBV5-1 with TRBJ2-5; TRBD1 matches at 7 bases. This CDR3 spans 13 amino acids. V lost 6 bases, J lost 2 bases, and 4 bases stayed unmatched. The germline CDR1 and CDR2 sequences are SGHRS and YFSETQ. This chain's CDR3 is CASTRQGQETQYF. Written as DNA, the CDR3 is TGCGCCAGCACCAGACAGGGACAAGAGACCCAGTACTTC.